These 21 T cell receptor beta chains were sequenced from one sample in a study of blood T cells in healthy people across ages. PCR was performed a second time for about 7 to 11 cycles using a sample-barcoded 5' primer and a J-beta primer mix. TCRdb re-derived calls from the 5' RACE reads in MiXCR, one entry per CDR3 protein. Counted here are around 800,000 distinct CDR3 sequences, around 62% occurring once; the ten biggest clones make up roughly 25%. Sequenced sample: blood. These receptor sequences come from a man between 25 and 39 years old in good health.

This clonotype has a handful of counts. The chain carries TRBV24-1 and TRBJ2-5; D remains ambiguous. CDR1 is KGHDR and CDR2 is SFDVKD in the germline V gene. The CDR3 has 14 residues. The V end was cut by 4 bases, the J end by 2 bases, with 10 bases between. CDR3 DNA: TGTGCCACCAGTGACCCCCTAATGCAAGAGACCCAGTACTTC. Protein sequence: CATSDPLMQETQYF.

The genes are TRBV5-1 and TRBJ1-1, with 9 bases identical to TRBD1. This CDR3 has 16 amino acids. Losses at the gene ends were 5 bases for V and 0 bases for J; bases not matched to a gene: 8. CDR1 is SGHRS, CDR2 YFSETQ, per germline. CDR3 in amino acids: CASSSDRGSLNTEAFF. In DNA, the CDR3 is TGCGCCAGCAGTTCGGACAGGGGCTCTTTGAACACTGAAGCTTTCTTT.

The CDR3 DNA follows: TGTGCCAGCAGCGCCGGGACACGAGCTGGAGCTGGGGCCAACGTCCTGACTTTC. Its translation: CASSAGTRAGAGANVLTF. J is TRBJ2-6 and V is TRBV3-1, with a tentative D call TRBD1 (6 bases). This CDR3 spans 18 amino acids. Germline V gene sequence: CDR1 LGHDT, CDR2 YNNKEL (reference sequence). V lost 5 bases and J lost 2, with 19 bases in between.

This clonotype has only a few counts. The V call is TRBV12-3 or TRBV12-4, the J call TRBJ2-4; D gene unclear. The CDR3 totals 13 residues. The V end lost 1 base, the J end lost 6 bases, and 7 bases lay between the germline ends. The CDR3 loop reads CASSLEVANIQYF. The CDR3 DNA reads TGTGCCAGCAGTTTAGAAGTGGCAAACATTCAGTACTTC.

This clonotype was seen just once. The chain has TRBV29-1 and TRBJ1-2; TRBD1 matches at 7 bases. Germline CDR1 SQVTM, CDR2 ANQGSEA. V shed 0 bases, J shed 4 bases, and the junction held 5 bases outside the gene matches. This CDR3 spans 14 amino acids. CDR3: CSVEDSTGSYGYTF. CDR3 nucleotides: TGCAGCGTTGAAGATTCGACAGGGAGCTATGGCTACACCTTC.

This clonotype was found a few times. The chain has TRBV29-1 and TRBJ2-5; TRBD1 or TRBD2 may be the D gene (5 bases each). V was pared by 6 bases and J by 4 bases, with 9 bases between. The germline V gene encodes CDR1 SQVTM and CDR2 ANQGSEA. The CDR3 consists of 11 residues. The CDR3 loop is CSVGTGETQYF. The CDR3 nucleotides read TGCAGCGTCGGGACGGGAGAGACCCAGTACTTC.

The chain combines TRBV12-3 or TRBV12-4 with TRBJ2-3; D tentatively reads TRBD1 or TRBD2 (6 bases each). The CDR3 contains 13 residues. Here the CDR3 reads CGTGALATDTQYF. CDR3 sequence (DNA): TGTGGTACGGGGGCCCTAGCGACAGATACGCAGTATTTT.

This clonotype was detected only a few times. The chain employs TRBV7-6 and TRBJ2-3, with 9 bases identical to TRBD2. The trim removed 2 bases at V and 3 bases at J, leaving 3 bases unmatched. CDR1 SGHVS and CDR2 FNYEAQ come from the germline V gene. CDR3 length: 15 amino acids. The CDR3 region is CASSLSGGRTDTQYF. The CDR3 bases are TGTGCCAGCAGCTTAAGCGGGGGGAGGACAGATACGCAGTATTTT.

This clonotype has a single count. The rearrangement joins TRBV4-3 to TRBJ2-4; the match to TRBD1 covers 10 bases. The assigned J gene may be wrong: the sequence end matches TRBJ2-7 better. This CDR3 is built from 16 residues. Germline loops: CDR1 LGHNA, CDR2 YSLEER. The CDR3 nucleotides read TGCGCCAGCAGCCAAGTAAGGGACAGGGGCTCCTACGAGCAGTACTTC. Translated: CASSQVRDRGSYEQYF.

The chain joins TRBV7-2 to TRBJ2-7; TRBD1 aligns across 10 bases. V shed 5 bases, J shed 4 bases, and the junction held 8 bases outside the gene matches. The V gene's germline CDR1 is SGHTA and CDR2 FQGNSA. The CDR3 is 15 amino acids. CDR3 amino acids: CASSLGTGALYEQYF. In DNA form, the CDR3 reads TGTGCCAGCAGCCTAGGGACAGGGGCCCTGTACGAGCAGTACTTC.

The rearrangement joins TRBV4-2 to TRBJ2-7, with D hard to call. The V and J ends lost 1 base and 2 bases respectively, with 12 bases between them. CDR3 size: 15 residues. Per the germline V gene, CDR1 is LGHNA and CDR2 is YNFKEQ. CDR3 loop: CASSQGADGTYEQYF. The CDR3 DNA sequence: TGTGCCAGCAGCCAAGGGGCGGACGGAACCTACGAGCAGTACTTC.

This chain joins TRBV2 and TRBJ2-1; 9 nucleotides match TRBD1. The CDR3 covers 18 residues. V lost 8 bases to trimming and J lost 6 bases; unmatched junction nucleotides: 20. Germline values: CDR1 SNHLY, CDR2 FYNNEI. DNA for the CDR3: TGTGCCAGCTTCACCCCCACTCCGGGACAGGGCTTAAGCAATGAGCAGTTCTTC. This encodes CASFTPTPGQGLSNEQFF.

V gene TRBV28 combines with J gene TRBJ2-1, with D possibly being TRBD2 (5 bases). Germline CDR1 and CDR2: MDHEN and SYDVKM. The CDR3 has 21 amino acids. V shed 4 bases and J shed 5 bases, with 33 bases lying between them. The CDR3 protein is CASSSGLTTEIRGLVDNEQFF. The CDR3 DNA sequence: TGTGCCAGCAGTTCAGGCCTCACTACCGAGATTCGGGGTTTAGTAGACAATGAGCAGTTCTTC.

The chain is built from TRBV12-3 or TRBV12-4 and TRBJ2-7, with 9 nucleotides matching TRBD2. V shed 1 base, J shed 5 bases, and the junction held 6 bases outside the gene matches. The length of the CDR3 is 15 residues. CDR3 coding DNA: TGTGCCAGCAGTTTAGGCGGGGGGGCCGGGAACGAGCAGTACTTC. This translates into CASSLGGGAGNEQYF.

This clonotype has a handful of counts. The gene calls are TRBV29-1 and TRBJ2-5; the D is unclear. The DNA end is more similar to TRBJ2-7, so the J call may be wrong. The germline CDR1 and CDR2 sequences are SQVTM and ANQGSEA. The CDR3 sequence is 13 residues long. CDR3 sequence: CSVEAEPPSEQYF. CDR3 sequence (DNA): TGCAGCGTTGAAGCAGAGCCTCCATCCGAGCAGTACTTC.

The chain links TRBV7-6 to TRBJ1-6, with a possible D match to TRBD1 (6 bases). V shed 5 bases and J shed 5 bases, with 10 bases lying between them. This CDR3 has 14 residues. In germline, CDR1 is SGHVS, CDR2 FNYEAQ. CDR3 protein: CASSRTVNNSPLHF. CDR3 nucleotide sequence: TGTGCCAGCAGCCGGACAGTCAATAATTCACCCCTCCACTTT.

The rearrangement links TRBV20-1 to TRBJ2-7, with D perhaps TRBD1 or TRBD2 (5 bases each). This CDR3 spans 13 amino acids. CDR1 and CDR2 from the germline V gene are DFQATT and SNEGSKA (reference sequence). Trimming left V 3 bases short and J 7 bases short, with 16 bases between. The DNA for the CDR3 is TGCAGTGCTAGGACGGGACCCGGGGAGGAGCAGTACTTC. This sequence encodes CSARTGPGEEQYF.

The chain employs TRBV10-3 and TRBJ2-1, with D perhaps being TRBD1 or TRBD2 (6 bases each). CDR3 size: 15 residues. V dropped 3 bases and J dropped 5 bases, with 14 bases sitting between them. CDR1 and CDR2 (germline): ENHRY, SYGVKD. The DNA for the CDR3 is TGTGCCATCAGTGACGACCGGGGGCCCCACAATGAGCAGTTCTTC. It is translated as CAISDDRGPHNEQFF.

This clonotype has a single count. This chain connects TRBV25-1 to TRBJ2-4; D is possibly TRBD1 (5 bases). The J call may not be correct, given that the DNA end is closer to TRBJ2-7. The CDR3 is 15 amino acids. The germline V gene has CDR1 MGHDK and CDR2 SYGVNS. The CDR3 sequence is CASSPPTGVTYEQYF. In nucleotides, the CDR3 is TGTGCCAGCAGCCCCCCCACAGGAGTGACCTACGAGCAGTACTTC.

The rearrangement links TRBV24-1 to TRBJ2-5; 7 nucleotides line up with TRBD2. V was pared by 2 bases and J by 11 bases, with 10 bases of the junction left unmatched. The length of the CDR3 is 14 residues. CDR1 and CDR2 (germline): KGHDR, SFDVKD. This CDR3 is CATSDWEGSNEQYF. The DNA for the CDR3 is TGTGCCACCAGTGATTGGGAGGGGAGCAATGAGCAGTACTTC.

This clonotype was counted once. The CDR3 region has the DNA TGTGCCAGCAGTTTACGTAGCGGGGGGCGCACAGATACGCAGTATTTT. Its protein is CASSLRSGGRTDTQYF. The chain recombines TRBV12-3 or TRBV12-4 with TRBJ2-3, with 10 positions matching TRBD2. The V segment lost 2 bases and the J segment 1 base; nucleotides outside the gene matches: 3. The CDR3 loop spans 16 amino acids.